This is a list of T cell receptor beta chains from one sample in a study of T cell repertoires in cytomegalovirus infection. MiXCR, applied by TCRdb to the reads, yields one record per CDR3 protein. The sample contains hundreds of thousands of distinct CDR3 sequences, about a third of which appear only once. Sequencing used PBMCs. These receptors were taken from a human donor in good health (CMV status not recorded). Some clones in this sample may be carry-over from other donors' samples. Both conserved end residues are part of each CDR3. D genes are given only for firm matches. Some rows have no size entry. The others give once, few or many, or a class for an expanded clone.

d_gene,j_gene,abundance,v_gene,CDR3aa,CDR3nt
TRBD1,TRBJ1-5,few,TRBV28,CASSSGTGKMGQPQHF,TGTGCCAGCAGTTCCGGGACAGGGAAGATGGGTCAGCCCCAGCATTTT
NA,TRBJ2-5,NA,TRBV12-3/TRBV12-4,CASTQTGFQETQYF,TGTGCCAGCACCCAGACGGGGTTTCAAGAGACCCAGTACTTC
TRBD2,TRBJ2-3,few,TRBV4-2,CASSQASSGASRDTQYF,TGTGCCAGCAGCCAAGCGTCTAGCGGGGCGAGCAGGGATACGCAGTATTTT
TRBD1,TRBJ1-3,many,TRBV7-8,CASRPGTGGRNTIYF,TGTGCCAGCAGACCCGGGACAGGGGGTAGAAACACCATATATTTT
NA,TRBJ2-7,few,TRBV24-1,CATSAMEGASYEQYF,TGTGCCACCAGTGCCATGGAAGGGGCTAGCTACGAGCAGTACTTC
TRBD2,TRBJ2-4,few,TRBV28,CASSFELAPNIQYF,TGTGCCAGCAGTTTTGAACTAGCGCCGAACATTCAGTACTTC
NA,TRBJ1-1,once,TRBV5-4,CASSLDGVRAFF,TGTGCCAGCAGCTTGGACGGGGTAAGAGCTTTCTTT
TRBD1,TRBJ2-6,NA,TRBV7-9,CASSLRQGPGANVLTF,TGTGCCAGCAGCTTAAGACAGGGACCTGGGGCCAACGTCCTGACTTTC
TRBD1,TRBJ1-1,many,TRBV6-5,CASSYSKRGPNPNTEAFF,TGTGCCAGCAGTTACTCGAAGAGGGGGCCCAACCCGAACACTGAAGCTTTCTTT
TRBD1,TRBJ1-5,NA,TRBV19,CASSIRDRVNQPQRF,TGTGCCAGTAGTATTAGGGACAGGGTAAATCAGCCCCAGCGTTTT
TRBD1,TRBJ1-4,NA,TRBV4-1,CASRHTRDRERKLFF,TGCGCCAGCAGACACACCCGGGACAGGGAACGAAAACTGTTTTTT
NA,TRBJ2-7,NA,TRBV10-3,CAISGRERPYEQYF,TGTGCCATCAGTGGCCGGGAGCGCCCCTACGAGCAGTACTTC
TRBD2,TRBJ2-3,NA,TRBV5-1,CASSLAGTSGGATDTQYF,TGCGCCAGCAGCTTGGCCGGAACTAGCGGGGGGGCCACAGATACGCAGTATTTT
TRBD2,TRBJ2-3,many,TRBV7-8,CASSLVEERGGTDTQYF,TGTGCCAGCAGCTTAGTGGAGGAGCGGGGGGGAACAGATACGCAGTATTTT
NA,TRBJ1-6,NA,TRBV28,CDSISLRDRRTPLHF,TGTGACAGCATAAGCCTCCGGGACCGTAGAACACCCCTCCACTTT
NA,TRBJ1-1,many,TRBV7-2,CASSLATTSDTEAFF,TGTGCCAGCAGCTTAGCTACGACGAGCGACACTGAAGCTTTCTTT
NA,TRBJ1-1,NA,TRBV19,CASSNEVLQRNTEAFF,TGTGCCAGTAGTAACGAGGTACTCCAGAGGAACACTGAAGCTTTCTTT
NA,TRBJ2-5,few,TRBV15,CATSGGDNQETQYF,TGTGCCACCAGCGGGGGGGACAACCAAGAGACCCAGTACTTC
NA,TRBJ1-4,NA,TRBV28,CASSPRQPHNEKLFF,TGTGCCAGCAGTCCCCGACAGCCTCATAATGAAAAACTGTTTTTT
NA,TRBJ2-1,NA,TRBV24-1,CATSGGVVGRGSYNEQFF,TGTGCCACCAGTGGAGGGGTAGTGGGGCGGGGATCCTACAATGAGCAGTTCTTC
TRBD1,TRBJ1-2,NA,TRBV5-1,CASSDRTSYGYTF,TGCGCCAGCTCGGACAGGACATCATACGGCTACACCTTC
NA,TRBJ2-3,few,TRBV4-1,CASSQEERGSRPVDTQYF,TGTGCCAGCAGCCAAGAGGAAAGGGGCTCCCGTCCGGTAGATACGCAGTATTTT
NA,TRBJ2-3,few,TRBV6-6,CVTAEAVATDTQYF,TGTGTCACAGCGGAGGCAGTAGCCACAGATACGCAGTATTTT
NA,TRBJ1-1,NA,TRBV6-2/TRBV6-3,CASRSPTQGVNTEAFF,TGTGCCAGCAGAAGTCCCACACAGGGTGTGAACACTGAAGCTTTCTTT
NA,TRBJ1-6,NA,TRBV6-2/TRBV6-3,CASSYYTLPDSPLHF,TGTGCCAGCAGTTACTACACCTTGCCGGACTCACCCCTCCACTTT
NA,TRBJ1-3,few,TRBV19,CASSPDGTSGNTIYF,TGTGCCAGTAGTCCGGACGGAACCTCTGGAAACACCATATATTTT
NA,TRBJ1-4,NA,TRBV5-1,CASSHGTPTNEKLFF,TGCGCCAGCAGCCATGGGACACCAACTAATGAAAAACTGTTTTTT
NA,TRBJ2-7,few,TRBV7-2,CASSLGPSDRSYEQYF,TGTGCCAGCAGCTTAGGCCCCTCCGACAGGTCCTACGAGCAGTACTTC
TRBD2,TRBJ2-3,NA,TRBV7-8,CASSERLAGGSDTQYF,TGTGCCAGCAGCGAACGACTAGCGGGCGGCTCGGATACGCAGTATTTT
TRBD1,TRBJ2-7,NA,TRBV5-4,CASSWTGSEQYF,TGTGCCAGCAGCTGGACAGGGTCCGAGCAGTACTTC
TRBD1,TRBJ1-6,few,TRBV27,CASSLRVTGDSPLHF,TGTGCCAGCAGTTTAAGAGTGACAGGGGATTCACCCCTCCACTTT
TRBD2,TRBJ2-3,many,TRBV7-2,CASSSLTSGRVTDTQYF,TGTGCCAGCAGCTCTCTGACTAGCGGGAGAGTCACAGATACGCAGTATTTT
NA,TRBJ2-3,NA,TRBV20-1,CSAREDSSSTDTQYF,TGCAGTGCTAGAGAGGACAGCTCTAGCACAGATACGCAGTATTTT
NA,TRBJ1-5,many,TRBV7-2,CASSLGADLGQPQHF,TGTGCCAGCAGCTTAGGGGCAGACCTTGGACAGCCCCAGCATTTT
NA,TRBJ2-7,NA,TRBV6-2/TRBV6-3,CASRLNGADSYEQYF,TGTGCCAGCAGGCTAAACGGTGCAGACTCCTACGAGCAGTACTTC
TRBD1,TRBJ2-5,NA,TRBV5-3,CASSLLVGQQETQYF,TGTGCCAGCAGCCTCTTGGTGGGACAGCAAGAGACCCAGTACTTC
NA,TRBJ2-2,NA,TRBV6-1,CASRPTTNTGELFF,TGTGCCAGCAGACCCACGACGAACACCGGGGAGCTGTTTTTT
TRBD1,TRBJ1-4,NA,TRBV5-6,CASSSWTGANEKLFF,TGTGCCAGCAGCTCGTGGACAGGGGCTAATGAAAAACTGTTTTTT
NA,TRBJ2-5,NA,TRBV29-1,CSATYGGETQYF,TGCAGCGCCACTTACGGCGGAGAGACCCAGTACTTC
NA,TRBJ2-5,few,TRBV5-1,CASSLPTGTTTQYF,TGCGCCAGCAGCTTACCTACCGGGACAACCACCCAGTACTTC
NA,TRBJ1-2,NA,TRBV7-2,CASSLGPATKAYGYTF,TGTGCCAGCAGCTTGGGCCCAGCAACGAAGGCCTATGGCTACACCTTC
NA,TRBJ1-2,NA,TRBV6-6,CASSPSETSGYTF,TGTGCCAGCAGTCCCTCCGAGACAAGTGGCTACACCTTC
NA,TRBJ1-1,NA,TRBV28,CASSARGLMNTEAFF,TGTGCCAGCAGTGCAAGGGGCTTAATGAACACTGAAGCTTTCTTT
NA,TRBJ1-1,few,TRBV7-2,CASSLAIADPRPEAFF,TGTGCCAGCAGCTTAGCGATTGCCGACCCCCGCCCAGAAGCTTTCTTT
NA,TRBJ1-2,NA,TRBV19,CAISTTLDSYGYTF,TGTGCCATTAGTACCACCCTCGACAGCTATGGCTACACCTTC
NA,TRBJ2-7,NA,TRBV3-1,CASSHDRLYEQYF,TGTGCCAGCAGCCACGACAGGTTATACGAGCAGTACTTC
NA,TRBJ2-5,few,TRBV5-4,CASSLAKATSSETQYF,TGTGCCAGCAGCTTGGCCAAGGCTACTAGTTCCGAGACCCAGTACTTC
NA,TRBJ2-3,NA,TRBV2,CASTAGLNTQYF,TGTGCCAGCACGGCTGGGCTTAATACGCAGTATTTT
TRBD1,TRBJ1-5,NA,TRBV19,CASSISRGRGFQPQHF,TGTGCCAGTAGTATATCGAGGGGGCGAGGTTTTCAGCCCCAGCATTTT
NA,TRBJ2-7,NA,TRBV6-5,CASSYSVPSTAYEQYF,TGTGCCAGCAGTTACTCTGTGCCTAGTACGGCTTACGAGCAGTACTTC
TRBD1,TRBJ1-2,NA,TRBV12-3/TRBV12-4,CASRRQGAGDGYTF,TGTGCCAGCAGAAGACAGGGGGCCGGTGATGGCTACACCTTC
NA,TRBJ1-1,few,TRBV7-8,CASSLAIQGGTEAFF,TGTGCCAGCAGCTTAGCTATTCAAGGCGGCACTGAAGCTTTCTTT
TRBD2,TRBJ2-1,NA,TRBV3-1,CASSRGLAGGQFF,TGTGCCAGCAGTCGTGGACTAGCGGGGGGCCAGTTCTTC
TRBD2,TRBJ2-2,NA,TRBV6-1,CASSIQGLAGATGELFF,TGTGCCAGCAGTATCCAGGGACTAGCGGGGGCCACCGGGGAGCTGTTTTTT